These 5 T cell receptor beta chains came from one sample sequenced in a study of early T cells in non-severe SARS-CoV-2 infection. TCRdb re-called the 5' RACE reads with MiXCR, one entry per CDR3 protein. The table records 37,000 or so distinct CDR3 sequences, 4.7% of them present only once. Sequencing input: whole blood. Receptors originate from an adult who was a healthcare worker with PCR-confirmed SARS-CoV-2 infection or an uninfected control (not recorded which).

There are many counts of this clonotype. V is TRBV27 and J is TRBJ1-2, with a weak D call TRBD1 (6 bases). V was cut by 0 bases and J by 6 bases, with 11 bases left in between. The CDR3 runs to 14 residues. Germline lookup yields CDR1 MNHEY and CDR2 SMNVEV (reference sequence). CDR3 sequence (DNA): TGTGCCAGCAGTTTATCTGGGGGGCAGAATGGCTACACCTTC. As protein: CASSLSGGQNGYTF.

The J gene is TRBJ2-5, the V gene TRBV20-1; D is perhaps TRBD2 (6 bases). CDR3 size: 13 residues. The ends were cut back, 5 bases at V and 3 bases at J, with 13 bases in the middle. Per the germline V gene, CDR1 is DFQATT and CDR2 is SNEGSKA (reference sequence). CDR3 sequence: CSAGPGLEETQYF. In DNA, the CDR3 is TGCAGTGCTGGACCGGGACTTGAAGAGACCCAGTACTTC.

The sample holds many counts of this clonotype. The rearrangement joins TRBV2 to TRBJ2-7, with 12 bases fitting TRBD2. From germline, CDR1 is SNHLY and CDR2 FYNNEI. This CDR3 spans 16 amino acids. J lost 3 bases, V lost 3 bases, and 6 bases had no gene match. The CDR3 sequence: CASSEFRTSGVYEQYF. CDR3 nucleotide sequence: TGTGCCAGCAGTGAGTTTAGGACTAGCGGGGTCTACGAGCAGTACTTC.

This clonotype has more than one count but fewer than ten. This sequence joins TRBV20-1 and TRBJ2-1, with 7 bases identical to TRBD2. The V segment lost 6 bases and the J segment 5 bases; nucleotides outside the gene matches: 7. The CDR3 has 13 amino acids. Germline-derived CDR1 and CDR2 are DFQATT and SNEGSKA (reference sequence). CDR3 in DNA: TGCAGTGCCGCGGTGGGACTAAACAATGAGCAGTTCTTC. Translating gives CSAAVGLNNEQFF.

This clonotype occurred a few times. The chain recombines TRBV29-1 with TRBJ1-1, with D possibly TRBD1 on 5 matching bases. In germline, CDR1 is SQVTM, CDR2 ANQGSEA. The CDR3 spans 12 residues. The V and J ends lost 7 bases and 3 bases respectively, with 12 bases between them. Written as DNA, the CDR3 is TGCAGCGGACTAGGGGACTACACTGAAGCTTTCTTT. It is translated as CSGLGDYTEAFF.